This TCR beta chain was profiled in a study of T cell responses to AZD1222 COVID-19 vaccine. On the study more broadly: Pooling of second doses given at about 4 or about 12 weeks was done.

Trimming removed 3 bases at V and 6 bases at J, with 12 bases between. Germline V lookup: CDR1 ENHRY, CDR2 SYGVKD. This CDR3 comprises 14 residues. Study-wide findings and caveats: Baseline testing showed seropositivity in only six or seven AZD1222 recipients. Researchers report vaccine-associated CD4 TCRs spanning spike, with dominance at 160-218 and 743-854.

Regarding this clone: The antigen is not known.

The protocol was immunoSEQ multiplex PCR, while the TCRdb copy is restricted to in-frame clones and leaves out a portion. The table includes under 200,000 clones, roughly 90% detected once. The chain combines TRBV10-3 with TRBJ2-1; possibly TRBD1 or TRBD2 for D (5 bases each). The input for sequencing was peripheral blood, taken on day 0 of AZD1222 vaccination. The origin of this receptor is an adult in good health. The CDR3, as DNA: TGTGCCATCAGTGATACGGGGACCGTCAATGAGCAGTTCTTC. Its protein product is CAISDTGTVNEQFF.